This is a list of T cell receptor beta chains from one sample in a study of post-analysis software for immune sequencing data. TCRdb ran MiXCR on the PCR reads and lists one entry per CDR3 protein. The table records almost 700,000 distinct CDR3 sequences, approximately 60% of them present only once. Sequencing was done on a sample of blood. These receptors came from a girl aged 2 to 10 with multiple sclerosis. The conserved cysteine and the conserved F or W are not part of the CDR3 here.

j_call v_call cdr3_aa
TRBJ1-2 TRBV10-3 AISESTGEGYT
TRBJ2-3 TRBV24-1 ATGRLAGVDADTQY
TRBJ2-1 TRBV12-3/TRBV12-4 ASSKYGGVNEQF
TRBJ1-2 TRBV12-3/TRBV12-4 ASSLGSGGYT
TRBJ2-3 TRBV12-3/TRBV12-4 ASSLGGWRSNADTQY
TRBJ2-6 TRBV10-3 AISPDRTSSGANVLT
TRBJ2-6 TRBV7-9 TSSNLDRVGANVLT
TRBJ2-3 TRBV5-1 ASSPTGRRDTQY
TRBJ2-1 TRBV4-2 ASSQFGESSYNEQF
TRBJ2-7 TRBV10-2 ASPGDRGIYEQY
TRBJ2-5 TRBV7-9 ASSLMGAGETQY
TRBJ1-1 TRBV29-1 SAYGDRVEAF
TRBJ2-1 TRBV24-1 ATSDYRDTNNEQF
TRBJ2-3 TRBV7-9 ASSQFRTDTDTQY
TRBJ2-3 TRBV7-2 ASSLIGGGRDTDTQY
TRBJ2-2 TRBV3-1 ASSQSLAGELF
TRBJ2-1 TRBV7-3 ASSLGGVVDEQF
TRBJ2-2 TRBV6-6 ASSYRAGASNTGELF
TRBJ2-3 TRBV3-1 ASSQTAGGPDTQY
TRBJ2-3 TRBV12-3/TRBV12-4 ASSSTQHPGLAGGLVTDTQY
TRBJ2-2 TRBV4-1 ASSLHGEGRADTGELF
TRBJ2-4 TRBV18 ASGQGAKNIQY
TRBJ2-1 TRBV20-1 SARGFGTSGLRENEQF
TRBJ2-5 TRBV29-1 SVAAGGGTQY
TRBJ2-1 TRBV20-1 SASDGGGKQINEQF
TRBJ2-7 TRBV9 ASSVGTSGRVRSYEQY
TRBJ2-3 TRBV20-1 SALTGGQGSTDTQY
TRBJ2-7 TRBV7-9 ASAGREQTYEQY
TRBJ2-1 TRBV4-1 ASSQDWREAQYNEQF
TRBJ2-3 TRBV4-1 ASSQGPTDTQY
TRBJ2-5 TRBV27 ASSLVGLAQETQY
TRBJ2-7 TRBV20-1 SAAGTLYEQY
TRBJ2-1 TRBV11-2 ASSLVLGGEGSYNEQF
TRBJ2-7 TRBV3-1 ASSRSGRVPYEQY
TRBJ2-7 TRBV5-5 ASSSPRPGYEQY
TRBJ2-3 TRBV29-1 SGIPSGRGTDTQY
TRBJ2-2 TRBV29-1 SVRETGELF
TRBJ2-5 TRBV20-1 SALPGTSGIQETQY
TRBJ1-3 TRBV11-2 ASSLNQGPGNTIY
TRBJ2-7 TRBV5-1 ASSSTDAIYGQY
TRBJ2-5 TRBV25-1 ASSEWWEQETQY
TRBJ2-5 TRBV5-1 ASSLVVGRREQY
TRBJ2-1 TRBV10-3 AISPGQGPLSEQF
TRBJ2-5 TRBV6-6 ASSYSAGTGFQETQY
TRBJ2-5 TRBV7-9 ASSLAVGLGQETQY
TRBJ1-2 TRBV20-1 SARPGQGLFNYGYT
TRBJ2-7 TRBV20-1 SAATSAISYEQY
TRBJ2-3 TRBV5-1 ASSLFGATDTQY
TRBJ2-2 TRBV4-2 ASSQESASGNLNTGELF
TRBJ2-1 TRBV12-3/TRBV12-4 AGSPYNEQF
TRBJ2-3 TRBV5-4 ASSPAGGTITDTRY
TRBJ2-7 TRBV7-2 ASSSAKGDPYEQY
TRBJ1-2 TRBV29-1 SVDYGYT